A selection of T cell receptor beta chains follows, all from one sample in a study of cytomegalovirus exposure and HLA in healthy donors. Sequencing used immunoSEQ multiplex PCR; TCRdb keeps in-frame clones, though not all of them. The sample includes around 160,000 clones, less than 95% seen only once; the top ten take 3% to 3.5%. What was sequenced was PBMCs. These receptors were collected from a woman aged 18-30 years in good health and CMV-seropositive. CDR3s include the opening cysteine and the closing phenylalanine or tryptophan. Fields, in order: V gene, clone size, J gene, D gene, CDR3 DNA, CDR3 protein. The D gene is left open where the match is weak. Size is omitted from some rows. Given values are once, few, many or a class for expanded clones.

TRBV5-8	.	TRBJ1-1	.	TGTGCCAGCAGCTCGCTACGCCATCAGGGTACTGAAGCTTTCTTT	CASSSLRHQGTEAFF
TRBV18	.	TRBJ2-3	TRBD1	TGTGCCAGCTCAGAGCAGGGGGGCACAGATACGCAGTATTTT	CASSEQGGTDTQYF
TRBV28	.	TRBJ1-2	.	TGTGCCAGCAGTTTTGCCAGGGGTAACTATGGCTACACCTTC	CASSFARGNYGYTF
TRBV5-6	.	TRBJ1-2	TRBD1	TGTGCCAGCAGCTTGGCGGCAGGGGGCAACTATGGCTACACCTTC	CASSLAAGGNYGYTF
TRBV28	.	TRBJ2-5	.	TGTGCCAGCAGTTTACAGAAGTTACAAGAGACCCAGTACTTC	CASSLQKLQETQYF
TRBV28	.	TRBJ1-3	TRBD1	TGTGCCAGCAGACAGGGGAGCTCTGGAAACACCATATATTTT	CASRQGSSGNTIYF
TRBV27	.	TRBJ1-1	.	TGTGCCAGCAGTTTCGGGTTTGAGAACACTGAAGCTTTCTTT	CASSFGFENTEAFF
TRBV12-5	.	TRBJ2-7	TRBD2	TGTGCTAGTGGTTTCGGGGGGGCCACCTACGAGCAGTACTTC	CASGFGGATYEQYF
TRBV6-1	.	TRBJ2-3	TRBD2	TGTGCCAGCAGTGAACCGTGGACTAGCACCGATACGCAGTATTTT	CASSEPWTSTDTQYF
TRBV27	.	TRBJ1-4	.	TGTGCCAGCAGTTTGGCGGGGTTGGGAGAAAAACTGTTTTTT	CASSLAGLGEKLFF
TRBV7-2	.	TRBJ2-3	.	TGTGCCAGCAGTCTAGGGGCAGGGGCGATATTCACAGATACGCAGTATTTT	CASSLGAGAIFTDTQYF
TRBV4-2	.	TRBJ1-2	.	TGTGCCAGCAGCCAAGATAAGAGGGTAGCTAACTATGGCTACACCTTC	CASSQDKRVANYGYTF
TRBV30	.	TRBJ2-2	TRBD1	TGTGCCGGGGGGGACAGGGTGTACACCGGGGAGCTGTTTTTT	CAGGDRVYTGELFF
TRBV19	.	TRBJ1-1	.	TGTGCCAGTAGTAGGATGGACATGAAAAACACTGAAGCTTTCTTT	CASSRMDMKNTEAFF
TRBV5-1	.	TRBJ2-2	TRBD1	TGCGCCAGCAGAGGGACAGGGACCACCGGGGAGCTGTTTTTT	CASRGTGTTGELFF
TRBV18	.	TRBJ2-2	.	TGTGCCAGCTCACCACCCCGGGGGGCGCAGGACACCGGGGAGCTGTTTTTT	CASSPPRGAQDTGELFF
TRBV7-3	.	TRBJ2-3	.	TGTGCCAGCAGCCCAGGCGGGGGCCCGGAGGCAGATACGCAGTATTTT	CASSPGGGPEADTQYF
TRBV6-6	.	TRBJ1-6	.	TGTGCCAGCAGCCGGACGACGGGGTATAATTCACCCCTCCACTTT	CASSRTTGYNSPLHF
TRBV2	.	TRBJ2-5	.	TGTGCCTCAAGATCGGGGGGCCTAGTCCAAGAGACCCAGTACTTC	CASRSGGLVQETQYF
TRBV5-6	.	TRBJ1-1	.	TGTGCCAGCAGCCCCTTAGCCCACCCAGGGACTGAAGCTTTCTTT	CASSPLAHPGTEAFF
TRBV7-6	.	TRBJ2-3	TRBD2	TGTGCCAGCATCCCCAGGGGGGGAGGACTAGCGGGTTTCACAGATACGCAGTATTTT	CASIPRGGGLAGFTDTQYF
TRBV4-1	.	TRBJ2-4	.	TGCGCCAGCAGCCAAGAAACCCCAAACAGCCTCCAAGCCAAAAACATTCAGTACTTC	CASSQETPNSLQAKNIQYF
TRBV6-5	.	TRBJ1-1	.	TGTGCCAGCAGTGAAATCCAGGGCTCAACTTTCTTT	CASSEIQGSTFF
TRBV6-1	.	TRBJ1-3	.	TGTGCCAGCAGTGCAGGGCTAAACTCTGGAAACACCATATATTTT	CASSAGLNSGNTIYF
TRBV19	few	TRBJ1-2	.	TGTGCCAGTAGGAATATAGATTCTGGCTACACCTTC	CASRNIDSGYTF
TRBV5-1	.	TRBJ2-1	TRBD1	TGCGCCAGCAGCTCTCCGGGACAGGGGAAAAGACGAGACAATGAGCAGTTCTTC	CASSSPGQGKRRDNEQFF
TRBV7-2	.	TRBJ2-7	TRBD2	TGTGCCAGCAGCTTAGGGACTAGCGGGCCCTACGAGCAGTACTTC	CASSLGTSGPYEQYF
TRBV10-2	once	TRBJ1-2	.	TGCGCCAGCAGTGATGGAGCGGGGTCGGATGGCTACACCTTC	CASSDGAGSDGYTF